This entry lists 25 T cell receptor beta chains sequenced from one sample in a study of OX40 agonist ivuxolimab in advanced cancers. Only in-frame clones appear in the TCRdb table, and some are missing; sequencing was by immunoSEQ multiplex PCR. Of around 80,000 clones listed, roughly 89% are singletons. The sequencing used CD4+ or CD8+ T cells sorted from blood, collected in a trial of the OX40 agonist ivuxolimab. These receptor sequences come from an adult with an advanced solid tumor such as melanoma, head and neck, liver or kidney cancer.

The V gene is TRBV11-2, the J gene TRBJ1-5, with 7 bases aligning to TRBD1. With V trimmed by 3 bases and J by 3 bases, 2 bases remained unmatched. From germline, CDR1 is SGHAT and CDR2 FQNNGV. The CDR3 covers 14 residues. The DNA for the CDR3 is TGTGCCAGCAGCTTCGGGACAGACAATCAGCCCCAGCATTTT. Amino acid sequence: CASSFGTDNQPQHF.

The V gene is TRBV7-3, the J gene TRBJ2-7; 9 nucleotides match TRBD2. The germline gives CDR1 SGHTA, CDR2 FQGTGA. This CDR3 region has 14 residues. The trim removed 4 bases at V and 1 base at J, leaving 2 bases unmatched. The CDR3 here is CASSSSGMSYEQYF. The CDR3 DNA is TGTGCCAGCAGCTCTAGCGGGATGTCCTACGAGCAGTACTTC.

The rearrangement uses TRBV6-5 and TRBJ1-2; D gene ambiguous. The CDR3 totals 15 residues. Germline-derived CDR1 and CDR2 are MNHEY and SVGAGI. Trimming stripped 5 bases from V and 0 bases from J, with 13 bases between. The CDR3 is CASSKSGTSNYGYTF. CDR3 DNA: TGTGCCAGCAGTAAAAGTGGAACCTCTAACTATGGCTACACCTTC.

The chain joins TRBV30 to TRBJ2-7, with D hard to call. The CDR3 loop spans 11 amino acids. Trimming shortened V by 0 bases and J by 4 bases, and 4 bases separated the two germline ends. CDR1 is GTSNPN and CDR2 is SVGIG in the germline V gene (reference sequence). The chain's CDR3 is CAWSVGYEQYF. Written as DNA, the CDR3 is TGTGCCTGGAGTGTCGGTTACGAGCAGTACTTC.

The genes are TRBV28 and TRBJ2-2; D unresolved. CDR1 is MDHEN, CDR2 SYDVKM, per germline. The CDR3 totals 16 residues. V lost 7 bases, J lost 0 bases, and 15 bases lay in between. This CDR3 reads CASTLRAAPNTGELFF. CDR3 nucleotide sequence: TGTGCCAGCACCCTCCGGGCAGCGCCGAACACCGGGGAGCTGTTTTTT. The complete variable domain, with remaining parts taken from reference TRBV28 and TRBJ2-2, reads DVKVTQSSRYLVKRTGEKVFLECVQDMDHENMFWYRQDPGLGLRLIYFSYDVKMKEKGDIPEGYSVSREKKERFSLILESASTNQTSMYLCASTLRAAPNTGELFFGEGSRLTVL.

This chain connects TRBV11-3 to TRBJ2-5; 12 bases agree with TRBD2. Trimming took 4 bases from V and 1 from J; bases not matched to a gene: 1. The length of the CDR3 is 15 residues. Germline V gene sequence: CDR1 SGHNT, CDR2 YENEEA. The chain's CDR3 is CASSSSGGAQETQYF. CDR3 in DNA: TGTGCCAGCAGCTCTAGCGGGGGGGCCCAAGAGACCCAGTACTTC.

The chain employs TRBV2 and TRBJ2-1, with a tentative D call TRBD1 (6 bases). The CDR3 consists of 14 residues. Trimming removed 10 bases at V and 5 bases at J, with 18 bases between. Germline CDR1 SNHLY, CDR2 FYNNEI. The chain's CDR3 is CATKGESLDNEQFF. The CDR3 DNA sequence: TGTGCCACCAAGGGGGAGTCCCTGGACAATGAGCAGTTCTTC.

On this clone: Other DNA sequences of this sample code for an identical CDR3. V and J are TRBV7-8 and TRBJ2-3, with D perhaps TRBD1 or TRBD2 (5 bases each). The germline V gene encodes CDR1 SGHVS and CDR2 FQNEAQ. The CDR3 is 13 residues long. Trimming shortened V by 4 bases and J by 6 bases, and 11 bases separated the two germline ends. The CDR3 coding sequence is TGTGCCAGCAGCTGGGCGAGGGGCGATACGCAGTATTTT. Protein: CASSWARGDTQYF.

V gene TRBV7-6 combines with J gene TRBJ1-1, with 7 positions matching TRBD1. The ends lost 5 bases at V and 0 bases at J; junction bases unmatched: 3. The CDR3 is made up of 14 amino acids. Germline CDR1 reads SGHVS; CDR2 reads FNYEAQ. CDR3 in amino acids: CASSQGQLNTEAFF. The CDR3 DNA follows: TGTGCCAGCAGCCAGGGACAGTTGAACACTGAAGCTTTCTTT.

V and J are TRBV18 and TRBJ1-6, with TRBD1 identical over 7 bases. The CDR3 length is 14 residues. Trimming cost V 2 bases and J 5 bases; bases outside gene matches: 0. The V gene's germline CDR1 is KGHSH and CDR2 LQKENI. CDR3 nucleotides: TGTGCCAGCTCACCAGGGACAGATAATTCACCCCTCCACTTT. It encodes CASSPGTDNSPLHF.

V usage is TRBV7-9 and J usage is TRBJ2-5; D is unresolved. Germline assignment: CDR1 SEHNR and CDR2 FQNEAQ (reference sequence). Trimming removed 5 bases at V and 5 bases at J, with 6 bases between. The CDR3 has 11 amino acids. This CDR3 reads CASSRLETQYF. In nucleotides, the CDR3 is TGTGCCAGCAGCCGCTTGGAGACCCAGTACTTC. Combining the CDR3 with reference TRBV7-9 and TRBJ2-5 gives the whole variable domain DTGVSQNPRHKITKRGQNVTFRCDPISEHNRLYWYRQTLGQGPEFLTYFQNEAQLEKSRLLSDRFSAERPKGSFSTLEIQRTEQGDSAMYLCASSRLETQYFGPGTRLLVL.

CDR3 in amino acids: CASRGSGNSYNEQFF. CDR3 DNA: TGCGCCAGCAGGGGTAGCGGGAACTCCTACAATGAGCAGTTCTTC. The rearrangement joins TRBV5-1 to TRBJ2-1; 8 nucleotides line up with TRBD2. This CDR3 region has 15 residues. Germline V gene sequence: CDR1 SGHRS, CDR2 YFSETQ. The V gene end was trimmed by 5 bases and the J gene end by 0 bases; junction bases not matched to a gene: 4.

The gene calls are TRBV6-1 and TRBJ1-2; 8 nucleotides line up with TRBD1. CDR1 and CDR2 (germline): MNHNS, SASEGT. Trimming took 3 bases from V and 5 from J; bases not matched to a gene: 8. CDR3 size: 15 residues. CDR3 sequence: CASSEGQGARYGYTF. CDR3 coding DNA: TGTGCCAGCAGTGAGGGGCAGGGGGCGCGGTATGGCTACACCTTC.

The V call is TRBV27, the J call TRBJ1-2; D unclear. V was clipped by 7 bases and J by 3 bases, with 12 bases between them. This CDR3 is built from 13 residues. The V gene's germline CDR1 is MNHEY and CDR2 SMNVEV (reference sequence). The DNA of the CDR3 is TGTGCCAGCAAAAACATAATTGACTATGGCTACACCTTC. Amino acids: CASKNIIDYGYTF.

The V and J genes are TRBV6-5 and TRBJ1-6, with D perhaps TRBD1 (5 bases). The CDR3 extends over 13 amino acids. V was cut by 5 bases and J by 10 bases, with 12 bases left in between. Germline V gene sequence: CDR1 MNHEY, CDR2 SVGAGI. As DNA, the CDR3 is TGTGCCAGCAGTACGTGGGGGGAATCACCCCTCCACTTT. Protein: CASSTWGESPLHF.

The chain has TRBV28 and TRBJ1-1; D is possibly TRBD1 (6 bases). From germline, CDR1 is MDHEN and CDR2 SYDVKM. The length of the CDR3 is 14 residues. Trimming pared 2 bases from V and 11 bases from J, leaving 18 bases between. The DNA of the CDR3 is TGTGCCAGCAGTTTACTAATAGGGGGTGAATCGGCTTTCTTT. Amino acids: CASSLLIGGESAFF.

This clone appeared a single time. The J gene is TRBJ2-3, the V gene TRBV7-2; either TRBD1 or TRBD2 may supply D (5 bases each). This CDR3 has 14 amino acids. V was pared by 5 bases and J by 0 bases, with 9 bases between. Germline V gene data show CDR1 as SGHTA and CDR2 as FQGNSA. The CDR3 DNA sequence: TGTGCCAGCAGCCGGGACCAAAGCACAGATACGCAGTATTTT. Amino acid sequence: CASSRDQSTDTQYF. The full variable domain, completed using reference TRBV7-2 and TRBJ2-3, is GAGVSQSPSNKVTEKGKDVELRCDPISGHTALYWYRQSLGQGLEFLIYFQGNSAPDKSGLPSDRFSAERTGGSVSTLTIQRTQQEDSAVYLCASSRDQSTDTQYFGPGTRLTVL.

The gene calls are TRBV7-9 and TRBJ1-1; no clear D. V lost 1 base and J 5 bases, leaving 14 bases between the germline ends. The length of the CDR3 is 15 residues. CDR1 and CDR2 (germline): SEHNR, FQNEAQ (reference sequence). The CDR3 nucleotides are TGTGCCAGCAGCTTAGAGGGTGGGTCAGTTACTGAAGCTTTCTTT. Protein sequence: CASSLEGGSVTEAFF.

The chain couples TRBV9 to TRBJ2-5; D remains unclear. Trimming left V 3 bases short and J 1 base short, with 10 bases between. Germline V gene sequence: CDR1 SGDLS, CDR2 YYNGEE. The CDR3 runs 14 residues. The CDR3 DNA sequence: TGTGCCAGCAGCGAGAGCAGAGGCCAAGAGACCCAGTACTTC. The encoded protein is CASSESRGQETQYF.

This clone has just one count. This chain uses TRBV6-4 with TRBJ2-1; 7 positions agree with TRBD2. This CDR3 has 16 residues. Germline V gene data show CDR1 as MRHNA and CDR2 as SNTAGT. J gave up 3 bases and V 3 bases, and 8 bases lay outside the gene matches. The CDR3 loop reads CASSEYGLGLYNEQFF. The CDR3 region has the DNA TGTGCCAGCAGTGAATACGGACTAGGTCTCTACAATGAGCAGTTCTTC.

This sequence joins TRBV11-2 and TRBJ1-1; 11 nucleotides match TRBD1. V was pared by 5 bases and J by 4 bases, with 6 bases of the junction left unmatched. There are 15 residues in the CDR3. Germline CDR1 reads SGHAT; CDR2 reads FQNNGV. In nucleotides, the CDR3 is TGTGCCAGCAGCATGGACAGGGGGCTGAGCACTGAAGCTTTCTTT. This sequence encodes CASSMDRGLSTEAFF.

V is TRBV19 and J is TRBJ2-7, with 7 bases that match TRBD2. The CDR3 runs 13 residues. Germline V lookup: CDR1 LNHDA, CDR2 SQIVND (reference sequence). The V segment lost 2 bases and the J segment 7 bases; nucleotides outside the gene matches: 5. CDR3 coding DNA: TGTGCCAGTAGTATAAGCGGGGCGAGGGAGCAGTACTTC. Translated, it gives CASSISGAREQYF. The variable domain in full, with the rest retrieved from reference TRBV19 and TRBJ2-7, is DGGITQSPKYLFRKEGQNVTLSCEQNLNHDAMYWYRQDPGQGLRLIYYSQIVNDFQKGDIAEGYSVSREKKESFPLTVTSAQKNPTAFYLCASSISGAREQYFGPGTRLTVT.

The chain recombines TRBV19 with TRBJ1-2; no clear D. The V gene lost 10 bases and the J gene lost 7 bases, with 13 bases spanning the gap. The CDR3 runs 11 residues. Looked up from germline, CDR1 is LNHDA and CDR2 is SQIVND (reference sequence). CDR3 DNA sequence: TGTGCCACAATCGGGCGGGTTGGCTACACCTTC. This sequence encodes CATIGRVGYTF.

This chain connects TRBV10-2 to TRBJ2-4, with D hard to call. Germline CDR1 and CDR2: WSHSY and SAAADI. CDR3 length equals 14 residues. Trimming stripped 0 bases from V and 7 bases from J, with 10 bases between. The CDR3 DNA reads TGCGCCAGCAGTGAGTCGATTTTAGGGAACATTCAGTACTTC. It translates to CASSESILGNIQYF.

This clone has only a few counts. The CDR3 DNA is TGTGCCAGCAGCCCAACCTTCGGCACTGAAGCTTTCTTT. Encoded protein: CASSPTFGTEAFF. V and J are TRBV5-4 and TRBJ1-1; D remains ambiguous. The germline CDR1 and CDR2 sequences are SGHNT and YYREEE (reference sequence). The CDR3 runs 13 residues. The germline V and J ends were trimmed by 4 bases and 4 bases, with 11 bases remaining between them.